These 5 T cell receptor beta chains share one sample of origin, sequenced in a study of molecular identifiers for immune sequencing clone quantification (dated by TCRdb to 2016 to 2019). Library construction relied on PCR. The sequencer listed for this sample is Illumina HiSeq 4000. The raw public data were reprocessed by TCRdb itself: fastp quality trimming at Q25, MiXCR clonotype calling, in-frame beta chains only. Merged by CDR3 protein, the rows form single entries marked with the most common genes and DNA. Here the sample has about 100,000 distinct CDR3 sequences; 20% to 25% occur a single time. The leading ten clones occupy around 1.1% of the sample. The sequenced material came from naive CD8+ T cells from blood, with Jurkat cell RNA spiked in. The sample's cell subset or site label, decoded: FACS-sorted CD8+CD4-CCR7+CD45RA+ naive T cells. These receptors were taken from a human donor in good health. Some libraries in this study had Jurkat cell RNA spiked in.

This clonotype was seen ten or more times. The chain carries TRBV12-3 or TRBV12-4 and TRBJ2-1; TRBD2 might be the D (6 bases). V was trimmed by 7 bases and J by 13 bases, leaving 20 bases between them. The CDR3 sequence is 13 residues long. The CDR3 DNA is TGTGCCAGCACCTATAGCGGCCCGGAGTTCCAGTTCTTC. It codes for CASTYSGPEFQFF.

With respect to this clonotype: No conserved phenylalanine or tryptophan ends this CDR3, so it is likely a read error. The chain uses TRBV11-1 and TRBJ2-1; 7 nucleotides agree with TRBD1. The CDR3 loop spans 17 amino acids. CDR1 is SGHAT, CDR2 FQDESV, per germline (reference sequence). V shed 1 base and J 2 bases; nucleotides not matched to a gene: 8. In DNA form, the CDR3 reads TGTGCCAGCAGCTTAGTGGCTAGGCAGGGGGCCTACAATGAGCAGTTCCTC. Translation: CASSLVARQGAYNEQFL.

In its sample, this clonotype was seen many times. The chain combines TRBV9 with TRBJ2-3; 11 bases fit TRBD2. Germline CDR1 SGDLS, CDR2 YYNGEE. The CDR3 length is 14 residues. Trimming cost V 4 bases and J 5 bases; bases outside gene matches: 3. In nucleotides, the CDR3 is TGTGCCAGCAGCCTAGCGGGAGGCATAGATACGCAGTATTTT. This gives the protein CASSLAGGIDTQYF.

Concerning this clonotype: A much more abundant neighbour one base away suggests this may be a read error. The gene calls are TRBV5-3 and TRBJ2-5; TRBD1 might be the D (6 bases). TRBV5-3 is assigned to the ORF class and has an uncertain function. Between the trimmed V and J ends, which lost 8 bases and 2 bases, there was a span of 16 bases. The CDR3 has 14 amino acids. Written as DNA, the CDR3 is TGTGCCAGCAGCCACAGACAGGAGCAAGAGACCCAGTACTTC. Translated, it gives CASSHRQEQETQYF.

This clonotype has ten or more counts. CDR3 nucleotide sequence: TGTGCCAGCAGTGAGGACGAAAACATTCAGTACTTC. This translates into CASSEDENIQYF. This chain joins TRBV2 and TRBJ2-4; the D is unclear. Germline lookup yields CDR1 SNHLY and CDR2 FYNNEI. Trimming cost V 3 bases and J 5 bases, with 5 bases left between them. CDR3 length equals 12 residues.